The clone carrying this TCR beta chain was recorded a few times. Combining a sample-barcoded 5' primer with a J-beta primer mix, a second PCR ran for roughly 7 to 12 cycles. TCRdb reprocessed the 5' RACE reads via MiXCR and lists one record per CDR3 protein. The sample records about 290,000 distinct CDR3 sequences, roughly 29% being singletons. The data were obtained in a study of blood T cells in healthy people across ages. Total RNA was extracted at no less than 6 micrograms per sample. Germline V gene data show CDR1 as DFQATT and CDR2 as SNEGSKA (reference sequence). The CDR3 is 14 residues long. The trim removed 5 bases at V and 1 base at J, leaving 4 bases unmatched.

The chain links TRBV20-1 to TRBJ2-3; 9 bases align to TRBD2. This receptor was taken from a woman between 65 and 79 years old in good health. The sequencing input was blood. The CDR3 here is CSAATSGRTDTQYF. CDR3 sequence (DNA): TGCAGTGCTGCCACTAGCGGGCGCACAGATACGCAGTATTTT.